One sample yielded the 10 T cell receptor beta chains listed below, sequenced in a study of blood T cell repertoires in COVID-19. The repertoire was sequenced with immunoSEQ multiplex PCR; TCRdb's copy has only in-frame clones and lacks some. The table has 220,000 or so clones, over 60% seen once. The sequenced sample consisted of peripheral blood. All receptors derive from a woman between 65 and 79 years old with acute or convalescent COVID-19.

The rearrangement links TRBV5-5 to TRBJ2-1; the match to TRBD1 covers 9 bases. CDR1 is SGHKS, CDR2 YYEKEE, per germline (reference sequence). This CDR3 has 15 residues. V was pared by 4 bases and J by 4 bases, with 6 bases of the junction left unmatched. In DNA, the CDR3 is TGTGCCAGCAGCGGGGCCGGGACAGGGTACAATGAGCAGTTCTTC. This sequence encodes CASSGAGTGYNEQFF.

CDR3 bases: TGTGCCAGTACCAACCCCCGGGGAGGGGCTCTTAATCAGCCCCAGCATTTT. Amino acids: CASTNPRGGALNQPQHF. V gene TRBV19 combines with J gene TRBJ1-5, with D possibly matching TRBD1 (5 bases). Trimming shortened V by 7 bases and J by 4 bases, and 23 bases separated the two germline ends. The CDR3 spans 17 residues. Germline V gene lookup returns CDR1 LNHDA and CDR2 SQIVND (reference sequence).

For the CDR3, the DNA is TGTGCCAGTAGTGGGGACAGGGGGCAGGGCTTGGATCAGCCCCAGCATTTT. Translating gives CASSGDRGQGLDQPQHF. The chain employs TRBV19 and TRBJ1-5, with 12 nucleotides matching TRBD1. Germline V gene sequence: CDR1 LNHDA, CDR2 SQIVND (reference sequence). Trimming cost V 5 bases and J 5 bases; bases outside gene matches: 10. This CDR3 spans 17 amino acids.

This clone was counted once. CDR3 bases: TGTGCCAGCACCTATAGCAATCAGCCCCAGCATTTT. Amino acids: CASTYSNQPQHF. V is TRBV28 and J is TRBJ1-5, with no clear D. The V gene's germline CDR1 is MDHEN and CDR2 SYDVKM. The CDR3 sequence is 12 residues long. V lost 7 bases to trimming and J lost 0 bases, with 4 bases between them.

V usage is TRBV18 and J usage is TRBJ1-2; D is perhaps TRBD1 (5 bases). Per germline, CDR1 KGHSH and CDR2 LQKENI. This CDR3 is built from 13 residues. The ends were cut back, 3 bases at V and 7 bases at J, with 12 bases in the middle. DNA of the CDR3: TGTGCCAGCTCACCGAGCAGGGAAAGTGGCTACACCTTC. Its protein is CASSPSRESGYTF.

This clone was detected only a few times. The V gene is TRBV2, the J gene TRBJ1-5; no clear D. Trimming stripped 2 bases from V and 5 bases from J, with 7 bases between. The CDR3 loop spans 13 amino acids. Germline V lookup: CDR1 SNHLY, CDR2 FYNNEI. CDR3 sequence (DNA): TGTGCCAGCAGTGAACGGTCCTATCAGCCCCAGCATTTT. Its protein product is CASSERSYQPQHF.

The gene calls are TRBV6-5 and TRBJ1-6; tentative D call: TRBD1 (5 bases). This CDR3 has 15 amino acids. Germline values: CDR1 MNHEY, CDR2 SVGAGI. Trimming pared 6 bases from V and 4 bases from J, leaving 13 bases between. The CDR3 nucleotides are TGTGCCAGCAGCCCAGCGGGACGTTATAATTCACCCCTCCACTTT. Protein product: CASSPAGRYNSPLHF.

The CDR3 sequence is CASSLLRKPNQPQHF. In DNA form, the CDR3 reads TGTGCCAGCAGTTTACTCAGGAAACCCAATCAGCCCCAGCATTTT. The rearrangement uses TRBV28 and TRBJ1-5; no firm D call. Trimming cost V 2 bases and J 3 bases, with 11 bases left between them. The germline gives CDR1 MDHEN, CDR2 SYDVKM. The CDR3 loop spans 15 amino acids.

This sequence joins TRBV28 and TRBJ2-2; 10 bases match TRBD2. Looked up from germline, CDR1 is MDHEN and CDR2 is SYDVKM. This CDR3 region has 18 residues. V was pared by 3 bases and J by 4 bases, with 11 bases of the junction left unmatched. CDR3 nucleotide sequence: TGTGCCAGCAGTTTCGTAGTCAGCGGGAGGGCCGGCACCGGGGAGCTGTTTTTT. As protein: CASSFVVSGRAGTGELFF.

The gene calls are TRBV18 and TRBJ1-1, with D possibly matching TRBD1 (6 bases). The CDR3 runs 17 residues. The V gene's germline CDR1 is KGHSH and CDR2 LQKENI. Trimming pared 2 bases from V and 2 bases from J, leaving 18 bases between. The CDR3 spells CASSPKPQGEGNTEAFF. The CDR3 nucleotides are TGTGCCAGCTCACCAAAGCCACAGGGTGAAGGTAACACTGAAGCTTTCTTT.